This record concerns one T cell receptor beta chain sequence. A second PCR of about 7 to 12 cycles used a sample-barcoded 5' primer and a J-beta primer mix. TCRdb reprocessed the 5' RACE reads via MiXCR and lists one record per CDR3 protein. Of over 950,000 distinct CDR3 sequences listed, 45% to 60% are singletons. This entry comes from a study of blood T cells in healthy people across ages. It was roughly 10 milliliters of peripheral blood that were drawn from each donor. Researchers report isolating at least 7 million PBMCs per sample. This TCR was recovered from a woman aged 55 to 70 in good health. Sequencing was carried out using blood.

The CDR3 sequence: CSVLEEGVVGTSPLHF. The DNA of the CDR3 is TGCAGCGTTCTTGAGGAGGGAGTAGTGGGAACTTCACCCCTCCACTTT. The chain combines TRBV29-1 with TRBJ1-6; no reliable D call. Trimming took off 5 bases at V and 9 bases at J, with 23 bases between the two ends. From germline, CDR1 is SQVTM and CDR2 ANQGSEA. The CDR3 extends over 16 amino acids.